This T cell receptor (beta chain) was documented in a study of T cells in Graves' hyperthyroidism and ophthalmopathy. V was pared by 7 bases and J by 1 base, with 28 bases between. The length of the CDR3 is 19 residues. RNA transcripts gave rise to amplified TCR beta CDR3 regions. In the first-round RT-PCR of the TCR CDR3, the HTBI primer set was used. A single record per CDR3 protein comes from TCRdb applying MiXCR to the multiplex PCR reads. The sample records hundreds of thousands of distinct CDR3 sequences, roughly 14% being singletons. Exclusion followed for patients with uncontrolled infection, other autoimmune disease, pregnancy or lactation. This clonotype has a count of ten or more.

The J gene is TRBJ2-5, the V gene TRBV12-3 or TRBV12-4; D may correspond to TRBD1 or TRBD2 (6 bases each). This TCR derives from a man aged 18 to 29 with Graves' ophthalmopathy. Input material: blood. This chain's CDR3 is CASNDATGGQGWRQETQYF. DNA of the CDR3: TGTGCCAGCAACGATGCTACTGGGGGGCAGGGGTGGCGCCAAGAGACCCAGTACTTC.